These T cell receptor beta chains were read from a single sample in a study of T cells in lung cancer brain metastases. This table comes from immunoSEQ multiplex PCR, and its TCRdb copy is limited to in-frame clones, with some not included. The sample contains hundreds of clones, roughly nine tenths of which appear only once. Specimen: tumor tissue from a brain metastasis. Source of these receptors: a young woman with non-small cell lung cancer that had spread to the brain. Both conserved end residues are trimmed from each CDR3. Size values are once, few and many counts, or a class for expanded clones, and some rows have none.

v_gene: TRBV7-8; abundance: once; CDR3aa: ASSPRQGPSYEQY
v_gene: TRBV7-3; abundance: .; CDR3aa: ASSFSGTTDTQY
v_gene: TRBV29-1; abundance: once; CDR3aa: SVVRTANTEAF
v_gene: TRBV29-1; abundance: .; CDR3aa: SVGFGGSTDTQY
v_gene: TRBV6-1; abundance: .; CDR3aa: ASSGKGGWSNQPQH
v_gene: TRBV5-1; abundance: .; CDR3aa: ASSLAGLTMNTEAF
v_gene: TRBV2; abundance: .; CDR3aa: ASSPGPKWDEQY
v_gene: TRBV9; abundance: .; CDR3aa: ASKGGTGLQETQY
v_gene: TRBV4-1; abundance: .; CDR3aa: ASSPRTDSNQPQH
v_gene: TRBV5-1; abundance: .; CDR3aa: ASSRTLATSYNEQF
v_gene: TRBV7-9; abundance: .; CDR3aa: ASSDRDSHGYT
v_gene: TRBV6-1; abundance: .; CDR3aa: ASSFVGGSNNEQF
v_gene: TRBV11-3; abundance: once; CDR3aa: ASSLAAGVYNEQF
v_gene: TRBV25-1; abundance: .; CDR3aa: ASSEGFNYGYT
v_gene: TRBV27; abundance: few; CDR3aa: ASTWSLGTEAF
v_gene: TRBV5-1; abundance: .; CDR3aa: ASSLARSSGQNTDTQY
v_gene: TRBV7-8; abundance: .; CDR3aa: ASSLIGLQSYNEQF
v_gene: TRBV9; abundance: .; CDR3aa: ASSAHGTSGRGDTQY
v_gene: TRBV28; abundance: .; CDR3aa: ASSLLAQLSYNEQF
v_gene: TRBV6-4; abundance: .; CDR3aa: ASSHRPTRQSRANVLT
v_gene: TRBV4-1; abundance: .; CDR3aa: ASSQDGRVQAADTQY
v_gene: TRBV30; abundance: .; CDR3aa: AWSPELKNSPLH
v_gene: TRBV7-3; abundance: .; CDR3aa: ASSLNYNEQF
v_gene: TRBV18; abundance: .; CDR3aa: ASSKTGAPSYEQY
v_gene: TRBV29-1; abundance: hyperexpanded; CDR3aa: SVAVGTGTEAF
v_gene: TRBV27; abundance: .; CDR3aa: ASSLRYPPYEQY
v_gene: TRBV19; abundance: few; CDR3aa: ASSDVANEKLF
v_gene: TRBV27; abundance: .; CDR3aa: ASSHGQGWPDYGYT
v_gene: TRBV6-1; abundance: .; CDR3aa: ASRAGTGVETQY
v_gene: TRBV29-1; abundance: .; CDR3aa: SVVPSGGAGANVLT
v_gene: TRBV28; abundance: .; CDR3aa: ASSTGGWQPQH
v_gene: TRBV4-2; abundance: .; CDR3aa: ASSQTGDEQY
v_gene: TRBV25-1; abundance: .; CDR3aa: ASSEWVRAALEQY
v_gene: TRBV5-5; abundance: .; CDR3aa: ASSVRDWSSYNEQF
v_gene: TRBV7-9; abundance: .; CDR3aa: ASSGQGSGSSTDTQY
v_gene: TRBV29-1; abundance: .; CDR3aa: SVADRAYGYT
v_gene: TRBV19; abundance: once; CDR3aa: ASSIGTATNEKLF
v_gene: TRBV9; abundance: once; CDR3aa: ASSVSTMVPQGASGREGEQF
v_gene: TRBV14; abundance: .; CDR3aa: ASSRRQGAWRETQY
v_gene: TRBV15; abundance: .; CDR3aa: ATSRGTGGAAGGRNEQF
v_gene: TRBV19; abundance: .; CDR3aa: ASSIWGNQPQH
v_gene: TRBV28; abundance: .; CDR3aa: ASSTTRKQF
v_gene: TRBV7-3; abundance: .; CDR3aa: ASSGQGVGTGELF
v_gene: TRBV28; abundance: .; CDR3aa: ASSATGGNTEAF
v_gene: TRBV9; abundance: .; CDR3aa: ASSVEGGQVETQY
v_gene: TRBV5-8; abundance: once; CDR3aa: ASSLQGGTEAF
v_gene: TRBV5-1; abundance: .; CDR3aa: ASSPWTSAGEQF
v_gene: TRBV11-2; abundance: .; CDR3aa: ASSLVRLAGVRETQY
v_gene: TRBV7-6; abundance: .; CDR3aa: ASSLGAAGAGSDTQY
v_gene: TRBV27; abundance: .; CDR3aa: ASSPTGTPYEQY
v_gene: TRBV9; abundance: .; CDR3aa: ASSAFDRKDTEAF
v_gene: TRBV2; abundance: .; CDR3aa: ASQGLAGSVADTQY
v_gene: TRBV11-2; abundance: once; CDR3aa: ASSIADRDDKSRANVLT
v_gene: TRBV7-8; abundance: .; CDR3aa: ASSLADGRAGNEQF
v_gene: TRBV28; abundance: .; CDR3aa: ASSWPGTSGHAGTDTQY
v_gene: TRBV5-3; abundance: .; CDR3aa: ARSPGLAGGHEQY